This TCR beta chain was captured by sequencing in a study of OX40 agonist ivuxolimab in advanced cancers. This CDR3 has 14 amino acids. V gave up 9 bases and J gave up 1 base, with 15 bases separating them. From germline, CDR1 is LGHNT and CDR2 FRNRAP. Method: immunoSEQ multiplex PCR; TCRdb's copy keeps in-frame clones and lacks some. This sample carries around 35,000 clones, about 81% of them seen once, and the ten largest clones take 22%. This receptor was taken from an adult with an advanced solid tumor such as melanoma, head and neck, liver or kidney cancer. The material was CD4+ or CD8+ T cells sorted from blood, obtained in a trial of the OX40 agonist ivuxolimab. The V call is TRBV12-5, the J call TRBJ1-1; D unresolved. This CDR3 reads CASLLAPGNTEAFF. The CDR3, as DNA: TGTGCTAGCTTATTGGCCCCAGGGAACACTGAAGCTTTCTTT.